Below are 31 T cell receptor beta chains sequenced from a single sample in a study of low-dose radiotherapy and immunotherapy resistance in tumors. Stated time point: after trial treatment. Described treatment: LDRT plus nivolumab, ipilimumab, low-dose cyclophosphamide and aspirin (RACIN trial). Both TCRalpha and TCRbeta chains were reverse transcribed with V-gene-specific primers. A roughly 20-cycle PCR with a constant-region primer and V-primer adapter amplified TCRs. One entry per CDR3 protein, called by TCRdb with MiXCR from the reads. The data show 35,000 to 45,000 distinct CDR3 sequences, about 25% seen once. This material consisted of PBMCs, taken after low-dose radiotherapy plus immunotherapy. These receptors all come from a male donor with prostate cancer.

This clonotype came up many times. This chain connects TRBV5-1 to TRBJ2-7; 7 bases map to TRBD1. The CDR3 spans 12 residues. V lost 2 bases, J lost 6 bases, and 2 bases stayed unmatched. CDR1 is SGHRS, CDR2 YFSETQ, per germline. Here the CDR3 DNA reads TGCGCCAGCAGCTTAGGGGGCGTCGAGCAGTACTTC. It specifies CASSLGGVEQYF.

This clonotype has just a few counts. CDR3 residues: CASSVNPPGQGAREQYF. CDR3 nucleotide sequence: TGTGCTAGTTCGGTGAATCCCCCGGGACAGGGAGCGCGCGAGCAGTACTTC. The genes are TRBV12-5 and TRBJ2-7, with 9 bases lining up with TRBD1. With V trimmed by 8 bases and J by 6 bases, 20 bases remained unmatched. Germline V gives CDR1 LGHNT, CDR2 FRNRAP. The CDR3 is made up of 17 amino acids.

J is TRBJ2-3 and V is TRBV5-1, with D unclear. Germline CDR1 SGHRS, CDR2 YFSETQ. The CDR3 extends over 14 amino acids. V gave up 0 bases and J gave up 4 bases, with 9 bases separating them. The CDR3 spells CASSLGLEADTQYF. The CDR3 nucleotides read TGCGCCAGCAGCTTGGGTCTAGAGGCAGATACGCAGTATTTT.

This clonotype has a count of ten or more. The chain has TRBV4-2 and TRBJ1-6; D possibly corresponds to TRBD1 (6 bases). The CDR3 length is 15 residues. V was clipped by 0 bases and J by 8 bases, with 11 bases between them. In germline, CDR1 is LGHNA, CDR2 YNFKEQ. The CDR3, as DNA: TGTGCCAGCAGCCAAGATTACAGGGAAGATTCACCCCTCCACTTT. This translates into CASSQDYREDSPLHF.

The rearrangement links TRBV5-1 to TRBJ2-7; 7 bases are a match to TRBD1. V was clipped by 4 bases and J by 0 bases; unmatched bases: 7. The CDR3 length is 15 residues. The germline V gene encodes CDR1 SGHRS and CDR2 YFSETQ. The DNA for the CDR3 is TGCGCCAGCAGCCCCGGGACAGCTAGCTCCTACGAGCAGTACTTC. Translated: CASSPGTASSYEQYF.

The rearrangement joins TRBV7-7 to TRBJ2-7; D is unclear. The V gene's germline CDR1 is SSHAT and CDR2 FNYEAQ (reference sequence). The germline V and J ends were trimmed by 0 bases and 5 bases, with 8 bases remaining between them. The CDR3 covers 13 residues. CDR3 residues: CASSLALHNEQYF. In DNA form, the CDR3 reads TGTGCCAGCAGCTTAGCGCTTCACAACGAGCAGTACTTC.

This chain uses TRBV5-3 with TRBJ1-3; D remains unclear. TRBV5-3 is an ORF; its function is uncertain. The CDR3 consists of 14 residues. The germline V and J ends were trimmed by 8 bases and 2 bases, with 14 bases remaining between them. CDR3 sequence: CASSLWETGNTIYF. In DNA, the CDR3 is TGTGCCAGCAGCCTCTGGGAAACTGGAAACACCATATATTTT.

The J gene is TRBJ1-5, the V gene TRBV28; TRBD1 matches at 7 bases. Germline assignment: CDR1 MDHEN and CDR2 SYDVKM. Trimming cost V 7 bases and J 7 bases; bases outside gene matches: 13. This CDR3 spans 15 amino acids. The CDR3 nucleotides read TGTGCCAGCACCCGCGACAGGGTAGCTAAACAGCCCCAGCATTTT. This translates into CASTRDRVAKQPQHF.

This clonotype was recorded at least ten times. The chain links TRBV20-1 to TRBJ2-5; 12 positions agree with TRBD2. CDR1 is DFQATT, CDR2 SNEGSKA, per germline (reference sequence). The CDR3 length is 15 residues. Trimming took 6 bases from V and 5 from J; bases not matched to a gene: 10. CDR3 DNA: TGCAGTGCCGTCTCTAGCGGGAGGGCCTGGGAGACCCAGTACTTC. It yields the protein CSAVSSGRAWETQYF.

This chain connects TRBV7-6 to TRBJ2-3; TRBD1 matches at 7 bases. Germline values: CDR1 SGHVS, CDR2 FNYEAQ. The CDR3 totals 15 residues. With V trimmed by 1 base and J by 2 bases, 3 bases remained unmatched. The CDR3 loop reads CASSLGTGITDTQYF. For the CDR3, the DNA is TGTGCCAGCAGCTTAGGGACAGGCATCACAGATACGCAGTATTTT.

This clonotype was counted ten times or more. This chain uses TRBV19 with TRBJ2-3, with TRBD1 matching 8 bases. The ends lost 4 bases at V and 5 bases at J; junction bases unmatched: 8. The germline V gene encodes CDR1 LNHDA and CDR2 SQIVND (reference sequence). This CDR3 contains 15 residues. The CDR3 DNA reads as TGTGCCAGTAGTAACCTAAGGACAGGGTTAGATACGCAGTATTTT. Protein product: CASSNLRTGLDTQYF.

The V gene is TRBV11-3, the J gene TRBJ1-1, with D possibly TRBD1 on 5 matching bases. This CDR3 comprises 14 residues. Germline V gene sequence: CDR1 SGHNT, CDR2 YENEEA. Trimming cost V 6 bases and J 4 bases, with 15 bases left between them. Here the CDR3 reads CASSSRPQGTEAFF. CDR3 nucleotide sequence: TGTGCCAGCAGTTCCAGACCCCAGGGCACTGAAGCTTTCTTT.

Ten or more counts support this clonotype. J is TRBJ2-1 and V is TRBV19; 10 nucleotides align to TRBD1. Germline V CDR1 and CDR2: LNHDA, SQIVND (reference sequence). V trimming: 1 base; J trimming: 7 bases; junction bases outside the gene matches: 4. The CDR3 totals 15 residues. CDR3 region: CASSIAGTGVNEQFF. In DNA, the CDR3 is TGTGCCAGTAGTATAGCCGGGACAGGGGTGAATGAGCAGTTCTTC.

The table lists this clonotype with many counts. The rearrangement joins TRBV30 to TRBJ2-2; the D gene is possibly TRBD1 (6 bases). V gave up 3 bases and J gave up 4 bases, with 9 bases separating them. This CDR3 has 13 residues. Germline V gives CDR1 GTSNPN, CDR2 SVGIG (reference sequence). The CDR3 protein is CAWSADSTGELFF. As DNA, the CDR3 is TGTGCCTGGAGCGCGGACAGCACCGGGGAGCTGTTTTTT.

This clonotype has at least ten counts. The rearrangement joins TRBV20-1 to TRBJ1-5; maybe TRBD1 (5 bases). Trimming removed 6 bases at V and 5 bases at J, with 20 bases between. Germline-derived CDR1 and CDR2 are DFQATT and SNEGSKA (reference sequence). The CDR3 is made up of 15 amino acids. The CDR3 DNA reads TGCAGTGCGCCCGGGCCCCTCGGGGGACATCAGCCCCAGCATTTT. Translated: CSAPGPLGGHQPQHF.

This clonotype occurred many times. J is TRBJ1-5 and V is TRBV10-3, with D possibly matching TRBD1 (5 bases). Between the trimmed V and J ends, which lost 3 bases and 4 bases, there was a span of 10 bases. Germline CDR1 is ENHRY and CDR2 is SYGVKD. CDR3 length equals 14 residues. CDR3 sequence: CAISERDGNQPQHF. Here the CDR3 DNA reads TGTGCCATCAGTGAACGGGACGGGAATCAGCCCCAGCATTTT.

In its sample, this clonotype was seen a few times. The chain couples TRBV5-1 to TRBJ2-1; 7 nucleotides agree with TRBD2. Looked up from germline, CDR1 is SGHRS and CDR2 is YFSETQ. CDR3 length: 16 amino acids. After removal of 0 bases from V and 0 bases from J, the junction contained 3 bases not matched to a gene. The CDR3 loop reads CASSLDSGGSYNEQFF. DNA for the CDR3: TGCGCCAGCAGCTTGGACTCGGGAGGCTCCTACAATGAGCAGTTCTTC.

This clonotype has a count of ten or more. V and J are TRBV5-1 and TRBJ2-5, with TRBD2 matching 10 bases. CDR1 and CDR2 from the germline V gene are SGHRS and YFSETQ. CDR3 length: 18 residues. J lost 4 bases, V lost 1 base, and 13 bases had no gene match. In nucleotides, the CDR3 is TGCGCCAGCAGCTTGTGGGGAGCTAGCGGGAGCATGGCAGAGACCCAGTACTTC. The encoded protein is CASSLWGASGSMAETQYF.

This clonotype is hyperexpanded. The rearrangement joins TRBV28 to TRBJ2-7; TRBD1 aligns across 7 bases. V was pared by 2 bases and J by 3 bases, with 7 bases of the junction left unmatched. Germline loops: CDR1 MDHEN, CDR2 SYDVKM. The CDR3 length is 15 residues. CDR3 in DNA: TGTGCCAGCAGTTTACCCGGGACAGAAAGCTACGAGCAGTACTTC. Its translation is CASSLPGTESYEQYF.

Notes on this clonotype: Given a far larger clone just one base away, this is likely a sequencing read error. The gene calls are TRBV29-1 and TRBJ2-1; 11 bases are a match to TRBD1. This CDR3 comprises 12 residues. CDR1 SQVTM and CDR2 ANQGSEA come from the germline V gene. V lost 6 bases and J lost 10; bases outside the gene matches: 5. CDR3 in amino acids: CSVGQGANEQFF. As DNA, the CDR3 is TGCAGCGTAGGACAGGGGGCCAACGAGCAGTTCTTC.

This chain links TRBV3-1 with TRBJ2-5; no clear D. The CDR3 length is 16 residues. Germline CDR1 and CDR2: LGHDT and YNNKEL (reference sequence). Trimming pared 4 bases from V and 1 base from J, leaving 16 bases between. The CDR3 protein is CASSLRLSRRQETQYF. As DNA, the CDR3 is TGTGCCAGCAGCCTTCGACTCTCCCGTCGCCAAGAGACCCAGTACTTC.

This clonotype has ten or more counts. The gene calls are TRBV19 and TRBJ2-6; D is undetermined. Trimming removed 10 bases at V and 5 bases at J, with 9 bases between. Germline CDR1 LNHDA, CDR2 SQIVND (reference sequence). This CDR3 is built from 12 residues. Written as DNA, the CDR3 is TGTGCCACCGCGATAAGGGCCAACGTCCTGACTTTC. It is translated as CATAIRANVLTF.

The chain carries TRBV28 and TRBJ2-3; D could derive from TRBD1 or TRBD2 (5 bases each). The CDR3 spans 16 residues. Germline values: CDR1 MDHEN, CDR2 SYDVKM. Trimming left V 5 bases short and J 0 bases short, with 15 bases between. In nucleotides, the CDR3 is TGTGCCAGCAGTCCAGGGACGGCCTTTAGCACAGATACGCAGTATTTT. It yields the protein CASSPGTAFSTDTQYF. Full variable domain (remainder filled in from reference TRBV28 and TRBJ2-3): DVKVTQSSRYLVKRTGEKVFLECVQDMDHENMFWYRQDPGLGLRLIYFSYDVKMKEKGDIPEGYSVSREKKERFSLILESASTNQTSMYLCASSPGTAFSTDTQYFGPGTRLTVL.

This clonotype was seen repeatedly, ten times or more. V and J are TRBV11-2 and TRBJ2-2; 9 nucleotides line up with TRBD2. Germline CDR1 SGHAT, CDR2 FQNNGV. The ends lost 3 bases at V and 5 bases at J; junction bases unmatched: 10. CDR3 length: 17 residues. The CDR3 sequence is CASSLFSSGTNTGELFF. The CDR3 region has the DNA TGTGCCAGCAGCTTGTTTTCTAGCGGGACAAATACCGGGGAGCTGTTTTTT.

The sample holds many counts of this clonotype. The J gene is TRBJ1-5, the V gene TRBV7-2; the match to TRBD1 covers 7 bases. From germline, CDR1 is SGHTA and CDR2 FQGNSA. The J segment lost 5 bases and the V segment lost 5 bases, leaving 6 bases of the junction unmatched. The CDR3 has 14 amino acids. The CDR3 bases are TGTGCCAGCAGCCCCCGGGACAGTTATCAGCCCCAGCATTTT. Translation gives CASSPRDSYQPQHF.

In this sample, this clonotype turned up many times. This chain joins TRBV7-9 and TRBJ2-1; D gene unclear. CDR3 length equals 12 residues. Deletions cut 5 bases from V and 3 bases from J, with 5 bases between. The germline gives CDR1 SEHNR, CDR2 FQNEAQ (reference sequence). CDR3 sequence (DNA): TGTGCCAGCAGCGTCGGCTACAATGAGCAGTTCTTC. This sequence encodes CASSVGYNEQFF. The full variable domain, completed using reference TRBV7-9 and TRBJ2-1, is DTGVSQNPRHKITKRGQNVTFRCDPISEHNRLYWYRQTLGQGPEFLTYFQNEAQLEKSRLLSDRFSAERPKGSFSTLEIQRTEQGDSAMYLCASSVGYNEQFFGPGTRLTVL.

This clonotype was seen many times. The chain recombines TRBV6-1 with TRBJ2-7, with 14 bases matching TRBD2. The CDR3 is 14 residues long. Germline loops: CDR1 MNHNS, CDR2 SASEGT. V lost 7 bases, J lost 4 bases, and 3 bases stayed unmatched. The CDR3 region has the DNA TGTGCCAGCATCTGGACTAGCGGGAGGTACGAGCAGTACTTC. Protein product: CASIWTSGRYEQYF.

Many counts were recorded for this clonotype. J is TRBJ2-7 and V is TRBV6-8; tentatively, D is TRBD2 (6 bases). This CDR3 has 15 residues. The V and J ends lost 7 bases and 2 bases respectively, with 18 bases between them. In germline, CDR1 is MNHGY, CDR2 SAAAGT. The CDR3 DNA follows: TGTGCCAGCAAAGTTGGTATGGAGGGGACCTACGAGCAGTACTTC. Its translation: CASKVGMEGTYEQYF.

There are many counts of this clonotype. This sequence joins TRBV7-9 and TRBJ2-5; possibly TRBD1 or TRBD2 for D (5 bases each). The CDR3 extends over 14 amino acids. Germline V gene sequence: CDR1 SEHNR, CDR2 FQNEAQ (reference sequence). Trimming pared 6 bases from V and 7 bases from J, leaving 18 bases between. CDR3 nucleotides: TGTGCCAGCAGTTCTCAAGGGGACGGAGGGACCCAGTACTTC. Protein: CASSSQGDGGTQYF. Drawing the rest from reference TRBV7-9 and TRBJ2-5, the complete variable domain is DTGVSQNPRHKITKRGQNVTFRCDPISEHNRLYWYRQTLGQGPEFLTYFQNEAQLEKSRLLSDRFSAERPKGSFSTLEIQRTEQGDSAMYLCASSSQGDGGTQYFGPGTRLLVL.

Points on this clonotype: This likely traces to a read error, being one base from a far larger clone. This chain joins TRBV20-1 and TRBJ2-7; TRBD2 agrees at 8 bases. V lost 1 base and J lost 7; bases outside the gene matches: 12. CDR3 length equals 15 residues. CDR1 and CDR2 from the germline V gene are DFQATT and SNEGSKA (reference sequence). In nucleotides, the CDR3 is TGCAGTGCTAGAGCCCCGGGACTAGGGTTGAATGAGCAGTACTTC. Translating it yields CSARAPGLGLNEQYF.

On this clonotype itself: Given a far larger clone just one base away, this is likely a sequencing read error. The J gene is TRBJ2-1, the V gene TRBV26; TRBD1 is the table's D call, not checked against the DNA. TRBV26 corresponds to a pseudogene. There are 21 residues in the CDR3. The CDR3 reads CASSLTPLFPNGGSERNEQFF. For the CDR3, the DNA is TGTGCCAGCAGCTTAACCCCCCTTTTTCCGAACGGGGGCTCGGAGCGCAATGAGCAGTTCTTC.